This TCR beta chain emerged from a study of chemoradiotherapy in HPV16-positive cancers. In the study overall: Candidate HPV-specific clones and shared TCR motifs came from a couple of HPV16-positive patients.

The CDR3 length is 13 residues. Trimming pared 0 bases from V and 5 bases from J, leaving 8 bases between. Germline CDR1 SGHDT, CDR2 YYEEEE. Produced via immunoSEQ multiplex PCR; TCRdb's table is partial and in-frame only. This sample has some 11,000 clones, with about 90% found just once. This material was collected from a patient who underwent chemoradiotherapy. V is TRBV5-6 and J is TRBJ1-1, with D possibly matching TRBD1 (5 bases). This sequence was found in a human donor with HPV-associated anogenital cancer. The CDR3 sequence: CASSLDRWTEAFF. In DNA form, the CDR3 reads TGTGCCAGCAGCTTGGACAGGTGGACTGAAGCTTTCTTT.